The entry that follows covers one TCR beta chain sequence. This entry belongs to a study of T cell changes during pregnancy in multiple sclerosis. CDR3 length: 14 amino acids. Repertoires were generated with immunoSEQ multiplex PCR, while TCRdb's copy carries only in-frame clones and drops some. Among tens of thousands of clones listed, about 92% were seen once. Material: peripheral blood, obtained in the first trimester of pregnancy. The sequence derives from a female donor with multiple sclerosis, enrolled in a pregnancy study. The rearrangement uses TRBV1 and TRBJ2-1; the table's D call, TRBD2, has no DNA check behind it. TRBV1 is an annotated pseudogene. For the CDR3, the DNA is TGCACCAGCACCGGGGGGGCGGGAGTTAGTGAGCAGTTCTTC. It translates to CTSTGGAGVSEQFF.